This TCR beta chain was documented in a study of post-analysis software for immune sequencing data. Study-level results: When the samples were clustered directly with F measure, those that had been prepared in the same batch showed strong co-clustering. Controls showed lower frequencies than patients for five TRBV segments, and TRBV5-6, TRBV5-1 and TRBV20-1 were among these. Multiple sclerosis patients had significantly lower normalized Chao1 diversity than controls.

Sequencing libraries made from TCR beta cDNA carried unique molecular identifiers. Each CDR3 protein gets one entry after TCRdb re-called the PCR reads with MiXCR. The table shows approximately 400,000 distinct CDR3 sequences, with less than 40% occurring only once. Worth noting for this clonotype: Its cognate antigen is unknown.

The CDR3 is 13 residues long. The germline V gene has CDR1 MDHEN and CDR2 SYDVKM. The V end lost 5 bases, the J end lost 2 bases, and 9 bases lay between the germline ends. Sequencing used blood. This clonotype was sampled from a girl aged 5 to 17 with multiple sclerosis. The chain carries TRBV28 and TRBJ1-2; D is ambiguous. This CDR3 is CASSVYQNYGYTF. In DNA form, the CDR3 reads TGTGCCAGCAGTGTTTACCAAAACTATGGCTACACCTTC.